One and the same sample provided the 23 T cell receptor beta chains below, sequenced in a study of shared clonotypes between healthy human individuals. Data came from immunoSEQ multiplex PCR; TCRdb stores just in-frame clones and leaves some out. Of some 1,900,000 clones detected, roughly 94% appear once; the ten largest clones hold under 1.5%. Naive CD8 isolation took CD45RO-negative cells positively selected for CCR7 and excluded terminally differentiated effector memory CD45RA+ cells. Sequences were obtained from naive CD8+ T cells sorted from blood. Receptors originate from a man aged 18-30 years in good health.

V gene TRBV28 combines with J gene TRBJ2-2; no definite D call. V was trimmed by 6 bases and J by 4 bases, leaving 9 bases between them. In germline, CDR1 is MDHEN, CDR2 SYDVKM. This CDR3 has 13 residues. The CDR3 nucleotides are TGTGCCAGCAGGGTGCGTAGCACCGGGGAGCTGTTTTTT. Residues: CASRVRSTGELFF.

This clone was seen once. CDR3 nucleotides: TGTGCCAGCAGCTTAGGTCGAGCGGAAGAGACCCAGTACTTC. This encodes CASSLGRAEETQYF. The chain couples TRBV7-8 to TRBJ2-5, with TRBD2 as a possible D gene (5 bases). This CDR3 contains 14 residues. Looked up from germline, CDR1 is SGHVS and CDR2 is FQNEAQ. Deletions cut 1 base from V and 3 bases from J, with 9 bases between.

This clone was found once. The CDR3 DNA is TGTGCCAGCAGTTTGGGACGCGGCAATCAGCCCCAGCATTTT. Protein: CASSLGRGNQPQHF. The chain links TRBV6-5 to TRBJ1-5, with D possibly being TRBD1 (5 bases). There are 14 residues in the CDR3. CDR1 and CDR2 (germline): MNHEY, SVGAGI. V lost 4 bases to trimming and J lost 2 bases, with 9 bases between them.

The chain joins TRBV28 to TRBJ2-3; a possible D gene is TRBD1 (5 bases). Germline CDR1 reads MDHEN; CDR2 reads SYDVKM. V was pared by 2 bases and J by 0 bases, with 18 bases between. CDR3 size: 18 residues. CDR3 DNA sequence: TGTGCCAGCAGTTTACCCAGGGCCGAACTACTTAGCACAGATACGCAGTATTTT. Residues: CASSLPRAELLSTDTQYF.

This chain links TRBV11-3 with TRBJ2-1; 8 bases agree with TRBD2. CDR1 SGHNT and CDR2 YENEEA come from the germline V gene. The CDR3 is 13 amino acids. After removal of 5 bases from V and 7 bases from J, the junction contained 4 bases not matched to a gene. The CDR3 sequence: CASSTIAGNEQFF. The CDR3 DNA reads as TGTGCCAGCAGCACGATAGCGGGAAATGAGCAGTTCTTC.

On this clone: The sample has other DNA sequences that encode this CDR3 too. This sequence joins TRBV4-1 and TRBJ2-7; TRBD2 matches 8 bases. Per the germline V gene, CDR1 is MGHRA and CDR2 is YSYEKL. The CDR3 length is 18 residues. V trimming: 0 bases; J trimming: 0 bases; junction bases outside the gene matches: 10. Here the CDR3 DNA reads TGCGCCAGCAGCCAAGAGGGGTCTAGCGGGTTCAGCTCCTACGAGCAGTACTTC. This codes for CASSQEGSSGFSSYEQYF.

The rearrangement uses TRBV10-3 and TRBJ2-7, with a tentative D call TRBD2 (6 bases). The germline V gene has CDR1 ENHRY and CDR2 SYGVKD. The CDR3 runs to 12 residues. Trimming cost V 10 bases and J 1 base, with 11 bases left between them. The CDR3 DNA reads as TGTGCCACCGTCGGGACTTCCTACGAGCAGTACTTC. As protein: CATVGTSYEQYF.

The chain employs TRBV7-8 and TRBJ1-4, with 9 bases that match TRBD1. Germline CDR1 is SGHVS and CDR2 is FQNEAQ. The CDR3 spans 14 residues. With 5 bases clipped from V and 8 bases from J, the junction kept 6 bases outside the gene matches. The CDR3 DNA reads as TGTGCCAGCAGCCCGACAGGGGGTCTCGAAAAACTGTTTTTT. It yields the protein CASSPTGGLEKLFF.

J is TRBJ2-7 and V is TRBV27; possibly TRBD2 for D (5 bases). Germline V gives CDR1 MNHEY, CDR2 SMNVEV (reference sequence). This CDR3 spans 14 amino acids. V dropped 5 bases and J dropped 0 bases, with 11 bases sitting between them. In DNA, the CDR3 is TGTGCCAGCAGTCAAGGACTTGGCTCCTACGAGCAGTACTTC. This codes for CASSQGLGSYEQYF.

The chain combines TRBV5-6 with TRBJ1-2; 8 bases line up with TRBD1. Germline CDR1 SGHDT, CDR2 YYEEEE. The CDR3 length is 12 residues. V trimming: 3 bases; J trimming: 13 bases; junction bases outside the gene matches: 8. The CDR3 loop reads CASSWTDRVVTF. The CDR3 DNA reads TGTGCCAGCAGCTGGACGGACAGGGTGGTCACCTTC. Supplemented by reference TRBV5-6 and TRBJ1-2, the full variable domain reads DAGVTQSPTHLIKTRGQQVTLRCSPKSGHDTVSWYQQALGQGPQFIFQYYEEEERQRGNFPDRFSGHQFPNYSSELNVNALLLGDSALYLCASSWTDRVVTFGSGTRLTVV.

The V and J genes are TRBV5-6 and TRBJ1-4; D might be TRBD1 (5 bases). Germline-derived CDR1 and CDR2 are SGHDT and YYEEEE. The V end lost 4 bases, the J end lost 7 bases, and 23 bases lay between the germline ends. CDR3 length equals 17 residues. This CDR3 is CASSKWDPWTGGEKLFF. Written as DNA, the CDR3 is TGTGCCAGCAGCAAATGGGACCCCTGGACGGGCGGTGAAAAACTGTTTTTT. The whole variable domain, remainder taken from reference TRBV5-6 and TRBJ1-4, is DAGVTQSPTHLIKTRGQQVTLRCSPKSGHDTVSWYQQALGQGPQFIFQYYEEEERQRGNFPDRFSGHQFPNYSSELNVNALLLGDSALYLCASSKWDPWTGGEKLFFGSGTQLSVL.

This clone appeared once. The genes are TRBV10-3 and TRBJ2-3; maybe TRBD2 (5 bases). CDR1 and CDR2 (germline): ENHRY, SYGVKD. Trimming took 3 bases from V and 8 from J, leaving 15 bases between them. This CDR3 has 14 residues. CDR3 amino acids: CAISDGGRLATQYF. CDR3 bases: TGTGCCATCAGTGACGGCGGCCGTCTAGCTACGCAGTATTTT.

CDR3 amino acids: CASLSRSADQETQYF. The CDR3, as DNA: TGTGCCTCCCTTAGCCGCTCAGCGGACCAAGAGACCCAGTACTTC. The chain recombines TRBV30 with TRBJ2-5, with a possible D match to TRBD2 (5 bases). CDR3 length: 15 residues. CDR1 and CDR2 from the germline V gene are GTSNPN and SVGIG (reference sequence). The ends were cut back, 7 bases at V and 0 bases at J, with 18 bases in the middle.

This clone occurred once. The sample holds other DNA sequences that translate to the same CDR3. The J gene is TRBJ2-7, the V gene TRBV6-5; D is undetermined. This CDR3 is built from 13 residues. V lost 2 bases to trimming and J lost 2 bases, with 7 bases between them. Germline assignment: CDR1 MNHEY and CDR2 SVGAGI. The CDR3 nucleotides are TGTGCCAGCAGTTACGGGCAAACCTACGAGCAGTACTTC. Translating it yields CASSYGQTYEQYF.

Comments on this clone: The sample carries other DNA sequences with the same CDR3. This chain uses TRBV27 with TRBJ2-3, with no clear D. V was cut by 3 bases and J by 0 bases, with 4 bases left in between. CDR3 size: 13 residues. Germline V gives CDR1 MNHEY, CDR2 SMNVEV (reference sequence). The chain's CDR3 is CASSLGSTDTQYF. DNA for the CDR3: TGTGCCAGCAGTTTGGGTAGCACAGATACGCAGTATTTT.

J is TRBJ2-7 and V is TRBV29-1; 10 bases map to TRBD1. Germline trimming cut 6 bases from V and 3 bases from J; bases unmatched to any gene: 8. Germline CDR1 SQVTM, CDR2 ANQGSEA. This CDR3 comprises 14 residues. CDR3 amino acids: CSVGRDRGGYEQYF. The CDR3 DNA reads TGCAGCGTCGGCCGGGACAGGGGTGGCTACGAGCAGTACTTC.

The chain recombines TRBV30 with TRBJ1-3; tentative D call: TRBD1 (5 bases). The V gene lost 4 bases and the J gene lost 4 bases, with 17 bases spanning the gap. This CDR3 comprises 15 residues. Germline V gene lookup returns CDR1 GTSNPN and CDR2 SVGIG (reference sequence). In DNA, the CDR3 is TGTGCCTGGAAGTCGACAGTCGAAGTGGGAAACACCATATATTTT. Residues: CAWKSTVEVGNTIYF.

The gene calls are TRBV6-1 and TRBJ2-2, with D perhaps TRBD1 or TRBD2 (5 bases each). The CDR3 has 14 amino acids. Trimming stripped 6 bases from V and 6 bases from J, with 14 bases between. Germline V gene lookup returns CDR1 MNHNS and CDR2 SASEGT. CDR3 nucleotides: TGTGCCAGCAGGAGGGGAGTATCGGCCGGGGAGCTGTTTTTT. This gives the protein CASRRGVSAGELFF.

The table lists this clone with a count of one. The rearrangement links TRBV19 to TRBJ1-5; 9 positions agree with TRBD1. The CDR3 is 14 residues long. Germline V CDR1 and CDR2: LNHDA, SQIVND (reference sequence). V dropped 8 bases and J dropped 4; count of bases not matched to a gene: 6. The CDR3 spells CASGQGLGNQPQHF. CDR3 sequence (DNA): TGTGCCAGTGGACAGGGGCTGGGTAATCAGCCCCAGCATTTT.

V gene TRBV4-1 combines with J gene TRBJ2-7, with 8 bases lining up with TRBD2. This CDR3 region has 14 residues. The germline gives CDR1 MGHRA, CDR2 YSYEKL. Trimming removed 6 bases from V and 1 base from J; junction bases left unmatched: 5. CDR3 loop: CASSLGRVSYEQYF. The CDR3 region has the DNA TGCGCCAGCAGTCTCGGGAGGGTGTCCTACGAGCAGTACTTC.

For the CDR3, the DNA is TGTGCCAGCAGTGACGGACAGGGAGTAAATGAGCAGTTCTTC. The encoded protein is CASSDGQGVNEQFF. The chain employs TRBV2 and TRBJ2-1, with 8 bases that match TRBD1. This CDR3 comprises 14 residues. J lost 7 bases, V lost 3 bases, and 5 bases had no gene match. The germline CDR1 and CDR2 sequences are SNHLY and FYNNEI.

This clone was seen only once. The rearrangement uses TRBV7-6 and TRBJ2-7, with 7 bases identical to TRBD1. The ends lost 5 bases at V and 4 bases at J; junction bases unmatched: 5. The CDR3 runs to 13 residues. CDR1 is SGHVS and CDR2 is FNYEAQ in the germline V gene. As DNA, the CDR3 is TGTGCCAGCAGCATAGGGACAGATTACGAGCAGTACTTC. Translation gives CASSIGTDYEQYF.

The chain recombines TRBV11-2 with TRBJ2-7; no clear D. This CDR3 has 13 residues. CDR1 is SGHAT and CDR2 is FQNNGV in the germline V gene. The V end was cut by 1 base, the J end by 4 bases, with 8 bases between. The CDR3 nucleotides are TGTGCCAGCAGCTTAGGGGCAGAGTACGAGCAGTACTTC. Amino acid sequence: CASSLGAEYEQYF.